These 24 T cell receptor beta chains were all obtained from the same sample, sequenced in a study of cytomegalovirus exposure and HLA in healthy donors. The PCR used 60 Vbeta and 13 Jbeta primers. TCRdb's copy holds only in-frame clones and misses some; the assay was immunoSEQ multiplex PCR. In the table there are 100,000 to 150,000 clones, 83% of which are singletons. Sequencing used PBMCs. These receptors all stem from a girl aged 2 to 9 in good health and CMV-seronegative.

This chain connects TRBV6-4 to TRBJ1-1; TRBD1 might be the D (5 bases). The CDR3 is 13 amino acids. The V gene's germline CDR1 is MRHNA and CDR2 SNTAGT. With 4 bases removed from V and 2 bases from J, the gap between germline ends came to 8 bases. The CDR3 DNA follows: TGTGCCAGCAGTGTTGACAGCAACACTGAAGCTTTCTTT. Translated, it gives CASSVDSNTEAFF.

The chain links TRBV7-6 to TRBJ2-2; D perhaps matches TRBD2 (6 bases). This CDR3 region has 16 residues. Germline loops: CDR1 SGHVS, CDR2 FNYEAQ. V was clipped by 5 bases and J by 8 bases, with 21 bases between them. Written as DNA, the CDR3 is TGTGCCAGCAGCCCGGTGGGGACTGCGATTTCGGGGGAGCTGTTTTTT. This codes for CASSPVGTAISGELFF.

This chain joins TRBV23-1 and TRBJ1-1, with D uncertain. TRBV23-1 has ORF status, its function being uncertain. Deletions cut 10 bases from V and 5 bases from J, with 11 bases between. The CDR3 consists of 11 residues. The CDR3 loop reads CATNEVTEAFF. In nucleotides, the CDR3 is TGCGCCACAAACGAGGTGACTGAAGCTTTCTTT.

DNA of the CDR3: TGTGCCAGCAGTTACTCGGTAGGAAGGGGTGAAGCTTTCTTT. Its protein is CASSYSVGRGEAFF. The chain recombines TRBV6-5 with TRBJ1-1; a weak D match, TRBD1 (5 bases). The CDR3 has 14 residues. Trimming left V 0 bases short and J 7 bases short, with 12 bases between. Germline loops: CDR1 MNHEY, CDR2 SVGAGI.

The chain recombines TRBV5-1 with TRBJ2-2; D is ambiguous. Trimming stripped 0 bases from V and 8 bases from J, with 8 bases between. CDR3 length equals 13 residues. CDR1 is SGHRS and CDR2 is YFSETQ in the germline V gene. The CDR3 bases are TGCGCCAGCAGCTTGGAAGAGGAGGGGGAGCTGTTTTTT. This codes for CASSLEEEGELFF.

This chain's CDR3 is CASSITGSQPQHF. The DNA for the CDR3 is TGTGCCAGCAGTATCACAGGGTCTCAGCCCCAGCATTTT. The genes are TRBV7-2 and TRBJ1-5, with D possibly matching TRBD1 (6 bases). CDR1 and CDR2 (germline): SGHTA, FQGNSA. The length of the CDR3 is 13 residues. Deletions cut 6 bases from V and 6 bases from J, with 12 bases between.

The V gene is TRBV6-6, the J gene TRBJ1-5; 8 bases align to TRBD1. The germline V gene has CDR1 MNHNY and CDR2 SVGAGI (reference sequence). CDR3 length: 15 residues. J lost 4 bases, V lost 2 bases, and 4 bases had no gene match. CDR3 loop: CASSYGNRGNQPQHF. CDR3 DNA: TGTGCCAGCAGTTACGGTAACAGGGGGAATCAGCCCCAGCATTTT.

V is TRBV6-1 and J is TRBJ2-3; D might be TRBD2 (5 bases). Between the trimmed V and J ends, which lost 1 base and 1 base, there was a span of 12 bases. The CDR3 is 16 amino acids. CDR1 and CDR2 from the germline V gene are MNHNS and SASEGT. CDR3 sequence (DNA): TGTGCCAGCAGTGAAGGCTCACTAGTGGGCACAGATACGCAGTATTTT. This gives the protein CASSEGSLVGTDTQYF.

This clone was seen a single time. J is TRBJ1-1 and V is TRBV6-5; D is unclear. Trimming took off 5 bases at V and 1 base at J, with 11 bases between the two ends. Looked up from germline, CDR1 is MNHEY and CDR2 is SVGAGI. The CDR3 extends over 14 amino acids. DNA of the CDR3: TGTGCCAGCAGTCTTATGGACTGGAACACTGAAGCTTTCTTT. As protein: CASSLMDWNTEAFF.

The genes are TRBV5-4 and TRBJ2-7; tentative D call: TRBD1 (6 bases). V lost 4 bases to trimming and J lost 3 bases, with 17 bases between them. The CDR3 extends over 15 amino acids. CDR1 and CDR2 from the germline V gene are SGHNT and YYREEE (reference sequence). CDR3 sequence (DNA): TGTGCCAGCAGCCTAACCGGACAGTTGATCTACGAGCAGTACTTC. This sequence encodes CASSLTGQLIYEQYF. Full variable domain (outside the CDR3, taken from reference TRBV5-4 and TRBJ2-7): ETGVTQSPTHLIKTRGQQVTLRCSSQSGHNTVSWYQQALGQGPQFIFQYYREEENGRGNFPPRFSGLQFPNYSSELNVNALELDDSALYLCASSLTGQLIYEQYFGPGTRLTVT.

This clone occurred a few times. The chain recombines TRBV27 with TRBJ1-2, with 9 nucleotides matching TRBD1. CDR1 and CDR2 from the germline V gene are MNHEY and SMNVEV (reference sequence). The length of the CDR3 is 15 residues. V was pared by 5 bases and J by 3 bases, with 7 bases of the junction left unmatched. Here the CDR3 reads CASSNTGGSDYGYTF. CDR3 DNA sequence: TGTGCCAGCAGTAACACAGGGGGCTCAGACTATGGCTACACCTTC.

V and J are TRBV11-2 and TRBJ2-7, with TRBD1 matching over 9 bases. CDR1 is SGHAT and CDR2 is FQNNGV in the germline V gene. CDR3 length: 13 residues. Trimming at V came to 11 bases and at J to 2 bases, leaving 7 bases not matched to a gene. CDR3 bases: TGTGCCGGCCGCAGGACAGGGGCCTACGAGCAGTACTTC. Protein sequence: CAGRRTGAYEQYF. Full variable domain (remainder filled in from reference TRBV11-2 and TRBJ2-7): EAGVAQSPRYKIIEKRQSVAFWCNPISGHATLYWYQQILGQGPKLLIQFQNNGVVDDSQLPKDRFSAERLKGVDSTLKIQPAKLEDSAVYLCAGRRTGAYEQYFGPGTRLTVT.

The chain couples TRBV2 to TRBJ1-1; the D gene is possibly TRBD1 (5 bases). Trimming pared 1 base from V and 8 bases from J, leaving 11 bases between. Germline values: CDR1 SNHLY, CDR2 FYNNEI. The CDR3 covers 13 residues. This CDR3 reads CASSEVGRQEAFF. CDR3 in DNA: TGTGCCAGCAGTGAAGTCGGGCGACAGGAAGCTTTCTTT.

This clone has just a few counts. J is TRBJ2-7 and V is TRBV6-1; 9 bases map to TRBD1. The V gene end was trimmed by 6 bases and the J gene end by 2 bases; junction bases not matched to a gene: 2. The germline gives CDR1 MNHNS, CDR2 SASEGT. The CDR3 totals 13 residues. CDR3 in DNA: TGTGCCAGCAGCAGGGACAGGGCCTACGAGCAGTACTTC. This encodes CASSRDRAYEQYF.

In this sample, this clone turned up a few times. CDR3 sequence reads: CASSLGLAGGPPTDTQYF. The CDR3 DNA reads as TGCGCCAGCAGCCTCGGACTAGCGGGGGGGCCCCCCACAGATACGCAGTATTTT. The rearrangement joins TRBV4-3 to TRBJ2-3; 15 bases align to TRBD2. In germline, CDR1 is LGHNA, CDR2 YSLEER. The CDR3 spans 18 residues. The V segment lost 4 bases and the J segment 2 bases; nucleotides outside the gene matches: 7.

The J gene is TRBJ1-1, the V gene TRBV20-1, with TRBD1 identical over 7 bases. J gave up 1 base and V 7 bases, and 0 bases lay outside the gene matches. The CDR3 sequence is 11 residues long. Germline CDR1 is DFQATT and CDR2 is SNEGSKA (reference sequence). The CDR3 loop is CSGDRNTEAFF. CDR3 bases: TGCAGTGGGGACAGGAACACTGAAGCTTTCTTT.

The chain is built from TRBV7-2 and TRBJ2-5, with 10 bases lining up with TRBD2. The CDR3 is 17 residues long. Trimming cost V 1 base and J 5 bases; bases outside gene matches: 10. Germline loops: CDR1 SGHTA, CDR2 FQGNSA. Here the CDR3 reads CASSLEASGGGSETQYF. The CDR3 region has the DNA TGTGCCAGCAGCTTAGAGGCTAGCGGGGGAGGTTCGGAGACCCAGTACTTC.

The genes are TRBV28 and TRBJ2-3; 8 bases line up with TRBD1. CDR3 size: 15 residues. Germline loops: CDR1 MDHEN, CDR2 SYDVKM. J gave up 2 bases and V 4 bases, and 5 bases lay outside the gene matches. CDR3 nucleotides: TGTGCCAGCAGTTCCGGGACAGGCTTCACAGATACGCAGTATTTT. Protein sequence: CASSSGTGFTDTQYF.

V is TRBV7-9 and J is TRBJ2-5, with 9 bases fitting TRBD1. Germline V gene lookup returns CDR1 SEHNR and CDR2 FQNEAQ (reference sequence). The CDR3 length is 16 residues. With 5 bases clipped from V and 4 bases from J, the junction kept 11 bases outside the gene matches. CDR3 sequence (DNA): TGTGCCAGCAGCCGGGGGGACGACAGGGGGAGAGAGACCCAGTACTTC. It encodes CASSRGDDRGRETQYF.

In DNA form, the CDR3 reads TGTGCCAGCAGCTTGGTATCCGGGACAGGTGCTTACGAGCAGTACTTC. It translates to CASSLVSGTGAYEQYF. The rearrangement uses TRBV5-6 and TRBJ2-7, with 8 bases lining up with TRBD1. The CDR3 contains 16 residues. Germline trimming cut 0 bases from V and 4 bases from J; bases unmatched to any gene: 9. Germline V gene sequence: CDR1 SGHDT, CDR2 YYEEEE.

The V and J genes are TRBV29-1 and TRBJ2-1; 8 nucleotides line up with TRBD2. With 6 bases clipped from V and 5 bases from J, the junction kept 6 bases outside the gene matches. This CDR3 comprises 13 residues. Germline lookup yields CDR1 SQVTM and CDR2 ANQGSEA. CDR3 DNA: TGCAGCGTGAGACTAGCGAGAGACAATGAGCAGTTCTTC. Encoded protein: CSVRLARDNEQFF.

The gene calls are TRBV18 and TRBJ1-6; the match to TRBD1 covers 7 bases. Germline V gene sequence: CDR1 KGHSH, CDR2 LQKENI. This CDR3 has 14 amino acids. Trimming removed 6 bases from V and 5 bases from J; junction bases left unmatched: 4. CDR3 amino acids: CASSRDSNNSPLHF. The CDR3 nucleotides read TGTGCCAGCTCCAGGGACAGCAATAATTCACCCCTCCACTTT.

This chain connects TRBV15 to TRBJ1-2; perhaps TRBD1 as D (6 bases). V lost 7 bases and J 0 bases, leaving 12 bases between the germline ends. The CDR3 is 14 amino acids. Germline CDR1 reads LNHNV; CDR2 reads YYDKDF (reference sequence). This chain's CDR3 is CATIQTGANYGYTF. The CDR3 DNA reads TGTGCCACCATCCAGACAGGAGCTAACTATGGCTACACCTTC.

The chain combines TRBV30 with TRBJ2-7; D is possibly TRBD2 (6 bases). Germline V CDR1 and CDR2: GTSNPN, SVGIG (reference sequence). The CDR3 is made up of 14 amino acids. Trimming left V 3 bases short and J 2 bases short, with 14 bases between. The CDR3, as DNA: TGTGCCTGGAGCCTAGGGACTTTACCCTACGAGCAGTACTTC. It encodes CAWSLGTLPYEQYF. Full variable domain (outside the CDR3, taken from reference TRBV30 and TRBJ2-7): SQTIHQWPATLVQPVGSPLSLECTVEGTSNPNLYWYRQAAGRGLQLLFYSVGIGQISSEVPQNLSASRPQDRQFILSSKKLLLSDSGFYLCAWSLGTLPYEQYFGPGTRLTVT.